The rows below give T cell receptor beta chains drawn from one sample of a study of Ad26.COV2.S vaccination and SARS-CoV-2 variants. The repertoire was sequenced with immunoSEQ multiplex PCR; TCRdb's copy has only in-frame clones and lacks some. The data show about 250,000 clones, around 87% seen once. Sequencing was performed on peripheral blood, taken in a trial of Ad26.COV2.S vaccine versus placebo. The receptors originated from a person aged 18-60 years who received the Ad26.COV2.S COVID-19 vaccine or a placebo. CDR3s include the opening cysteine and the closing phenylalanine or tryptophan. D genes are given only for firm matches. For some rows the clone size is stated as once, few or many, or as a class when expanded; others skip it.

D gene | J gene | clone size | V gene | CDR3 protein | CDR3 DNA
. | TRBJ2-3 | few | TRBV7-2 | CASSLAYIGTDTQYF | TGTGCCAGCAGCTTAGCGTACATAGGAACAGATACGCAGTATTTT
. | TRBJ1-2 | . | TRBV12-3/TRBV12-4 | CASSDGSYGYTF | TGTGCCAGCAGCGACGGGAGCTATGGCTACACCTTC
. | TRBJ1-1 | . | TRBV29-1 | CSVTRDTNTEAFF | TGCAGCGTAACCCGGGACACGAACACTGAAGCTTTCTTT
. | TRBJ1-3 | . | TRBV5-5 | CASSLGPRDTSSGNTIYF | TGTGCCAGCAGCTTGGGCCCCCGGGACACGAGCTCTGGAAACACCATATATTTT
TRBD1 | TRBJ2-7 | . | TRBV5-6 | CASSQTGFLGSYEQYF | TGTGCCAGCAGCCAGACAGGGTTCCTAGGCTCCTACGAGCAGTACTTC
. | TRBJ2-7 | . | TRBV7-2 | CASSLESLYEQYF | TGTGCCAGCAGCTTAGAGTCACTTTACGAGCAGTACTTC
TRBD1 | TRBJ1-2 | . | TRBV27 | CASREAGGLGYTF | TGTGCCAGCAGGGAGGCAGGGGGTTTGGGCTACACCTTC
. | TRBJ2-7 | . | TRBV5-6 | CASSLKGPLTLYEQYF | TGTGCCAGCAGCTTGAAAGGGCCGCTTACCCTCTACGAGCAGTACTTC
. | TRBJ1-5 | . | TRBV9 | CASSAGSGGLNQPQHF | TGTGCCAGCAGCGCCGGGTCGGGGGGTCTGAATCAGCCCCAGCATTTT
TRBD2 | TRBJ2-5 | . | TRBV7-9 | CASSSYGEGGETQYF | TGTGCCAGCAGCTCCTATGGGGAGGGAGGGGAGACCCAGTACTTC
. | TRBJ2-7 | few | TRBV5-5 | CASSLNGSPPQYF | TGTGCCAGCAGCTTGAATGGGAGCCCGCCGCAGTACTTC
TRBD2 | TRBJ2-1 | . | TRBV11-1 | CASREGREPYNEQFF | TGTGCCAGCAGAGAAGGGAGGGAGCCGTACAATGAGCAGTTCTTC
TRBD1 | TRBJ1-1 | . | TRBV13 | CASSFGTGAKTEAFF | TGTGCCAGCAGCTTCGGTACAGGGGCGAAAACTGAAGCTTTCTTT
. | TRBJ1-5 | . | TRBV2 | CASSDDFRQPQHF | TGTGCCAGCAGTGATGATTTTAGGCAGCCCCAGCATTTT
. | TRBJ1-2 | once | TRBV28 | CASSFALPANYGYTF | TGTGCCAGCAGTTTTGCCCTCCCAGCTAACTATGGCTACACCTTC
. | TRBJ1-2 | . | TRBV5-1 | CASSFPGGQNYGYTF | TGCGCCAGCAGCTTTCCCGGGGGGCAAAACTATGGCTACACCTTC
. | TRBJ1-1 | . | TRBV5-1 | CASTVDGGQGEAFF | TGCGCCAGCACCGTTGACGGGGGCCAAGGTGAAGCTTTCTTT
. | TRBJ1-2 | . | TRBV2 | CASILAEANYGYTF | TGTGCCAGCATATTGGCAGAGGCTAACTATGGCTACACCTTC
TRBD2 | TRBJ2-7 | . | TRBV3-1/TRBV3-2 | CASSQGWTSDYEQYF | TGTGCCAGCAGCCAAGGGTGGACTAGCGACTACGAGCAGTACTTC
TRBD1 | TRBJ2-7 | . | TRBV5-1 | CASTETGGRDEQYF | TGCGCCAGCACTGAGACAGGGGGCAGAGACGAGCAGTACTTC
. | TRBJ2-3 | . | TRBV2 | CAGGRGRTDTQYF | TGTGCCGGGGGGCGAGGGCGCACAGATACGCAGTATTTT
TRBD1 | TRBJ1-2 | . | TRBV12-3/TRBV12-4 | CASSRTGPYGYTF | TGTGCCAGCAGTCGGACAGGGCCCTATGGCTACACCTTC
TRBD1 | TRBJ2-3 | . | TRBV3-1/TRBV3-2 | CASSQTFRTGGGDTQYF | TGTGCCAGCAGCCAAACTTTCCGGACAGGGGGTGGAGATACGCAGTATTTT
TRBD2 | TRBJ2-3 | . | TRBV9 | CASSVRSSGSTDTQYF | TGTGCCAGCAGCGTCCGTTCTAGCGGAAGCACAGATACGCAGTATTTT
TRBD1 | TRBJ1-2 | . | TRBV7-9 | CASSSLQGAELPNYGYTF | TGTGCCAGCAGCTCGCTTCAGGGGGCCGAACTGCCTAACTATGGCTACACCTTC
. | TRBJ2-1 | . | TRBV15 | CATSRDRHPSNEQFF | TGTGCCACCAGCAGAGATCGGCACCCATCTAATGAGCAGTTCTTC
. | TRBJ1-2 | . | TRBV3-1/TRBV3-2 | CASSQGQGPNYGYTF | TGTGCCAGCAGCCAAGGGCAGGGGCCTAACTATGGCTACACCTTC
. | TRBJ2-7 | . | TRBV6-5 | CASSYSGAYEQYF | TGTGCCAGCAGTTACTCGGGGGCCTACGAGCAGTACTTC
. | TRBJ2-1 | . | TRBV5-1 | CASSLVAGGGYNEQFF | TGCGCCAGCAGCTTGGTGGCAGGGGGAGGATACAATGAGCAGTTCTTC
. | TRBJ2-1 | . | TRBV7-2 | CASSFWVIGNEQFF | TGTGCCAGCAGCTTCTGGGTGATAGGGAATGAGCAGTTCTTC
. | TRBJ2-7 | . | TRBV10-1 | CASSRDRRYEQYF | TGCGCCAGCAGCCGTGACAGGCGGTACGAGCAGTACTTC
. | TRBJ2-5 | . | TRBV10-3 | CAISDLGETQYF | TGTGCCATCAGTGACCTAGGGGAGACCCAGTACTTC
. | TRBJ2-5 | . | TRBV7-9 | CASSLAGYRETQYF | TGTGCCAGCAGCTTAGCAGGGTACCGGGAGACCCAGTACTTC
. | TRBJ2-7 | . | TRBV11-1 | CASRVEGSYEQYF | TGTGCCAGCAGAGTCGAGGGGTCGTACGAGCAGTACTTC
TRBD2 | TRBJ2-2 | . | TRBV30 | CAWSNEGLAGGRNGELFF | TGTGCCTGGAGTAACGAGGGACTAGCGGGGGGGCGGAACGGGGAGCTGTTTTTT
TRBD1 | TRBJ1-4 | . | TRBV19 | CASSPWDLGQGTEKLFF | TGTGCCAGTAGTCCGTGGGATCTCGGACAGGGGACTGAAAAACTGTTTTTT
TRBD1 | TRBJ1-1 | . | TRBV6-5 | CASSYGTGATEAFF | TGTGCCAGCAGTTACGGGACAGGGGCGACTGAAGCTTTCTTT
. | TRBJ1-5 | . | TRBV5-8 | CASSLDSRNQPQHF | TGTGCCAGCAGCTTGGACAGTCGGAATCAGCCCCAGCATTTT
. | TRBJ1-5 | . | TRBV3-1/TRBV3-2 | CASSQGFDSNQPQHF | TGTGCCAGCAGCCAAGGATTCGATAGCAATCAGCCCCAGCATTTT
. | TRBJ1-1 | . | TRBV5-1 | CASNRGGASTEAFF | TGCGCCAGCAACCGGGGAGGGGCTAGCACTGAAGCTTTCTTT
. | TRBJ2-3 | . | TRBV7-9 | CASSSYSTDTQYF | TGTGCCAGCAGCTCGTATAGCACAGATACGCAGTATTTT
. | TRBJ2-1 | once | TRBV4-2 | CASSQDSRGSYNEQFF | TGTGCCAGCAGCCAAGATAGTAGGGGGTCCTACAATGAGCAGTTCTTC
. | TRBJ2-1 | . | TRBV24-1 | CATSDLSKGYEQFF | TGTGCCACCAGTGATTTGAGTAAGGGCTATGAGCAGTTCTTC
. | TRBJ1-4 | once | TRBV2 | CASSEYTTNEKLFF | TGTGCCAGCAGTGAATACACAACTAATGAAAAACTGTTTTTT
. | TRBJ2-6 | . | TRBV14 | CASSLGTAGANVLTF | TGTGCCAGCAGCCTCGGAACTGCTGGGGCCAACGTCCTGACTTTC
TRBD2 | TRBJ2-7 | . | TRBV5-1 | CASSLTSGTIHEQYF | TGCGCCAGCAGCCTTACTAGCGGGACTATCCACGAGCAGTACTTC
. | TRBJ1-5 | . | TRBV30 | CAWSVGGGQPQHF | TGTGCCTGGAGTGTTGGGGGTGGTCAGCCCCAGCATTTT
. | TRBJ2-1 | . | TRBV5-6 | CASSADQTAHEQFF | TGTGCCAGCAGCGCCGACCAGACCGCCCATGAGCAGTTCTTC
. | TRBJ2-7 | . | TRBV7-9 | CASSSGPFEQYF | TGTGCCAGCAGCTCCGGCCCCTTCGAGCAGTACTTC